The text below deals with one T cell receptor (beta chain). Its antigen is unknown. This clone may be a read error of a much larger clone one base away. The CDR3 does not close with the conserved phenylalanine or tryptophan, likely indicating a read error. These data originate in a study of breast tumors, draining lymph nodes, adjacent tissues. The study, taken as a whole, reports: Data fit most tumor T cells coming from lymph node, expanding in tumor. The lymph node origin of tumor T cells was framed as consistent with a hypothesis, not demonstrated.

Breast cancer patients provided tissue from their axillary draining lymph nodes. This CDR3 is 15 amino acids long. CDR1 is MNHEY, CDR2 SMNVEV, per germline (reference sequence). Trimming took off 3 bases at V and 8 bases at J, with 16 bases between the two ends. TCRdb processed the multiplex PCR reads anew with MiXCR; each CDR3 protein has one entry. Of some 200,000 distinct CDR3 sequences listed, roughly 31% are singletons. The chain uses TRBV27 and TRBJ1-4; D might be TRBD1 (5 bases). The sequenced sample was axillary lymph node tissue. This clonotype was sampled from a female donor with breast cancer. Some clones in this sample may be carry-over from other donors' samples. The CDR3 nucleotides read TGTGCCAGCAGTTTCCTCGGACACGTTGGGGAAAAACTGTTTTGT. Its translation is CASSFLGHVGEKLFC.